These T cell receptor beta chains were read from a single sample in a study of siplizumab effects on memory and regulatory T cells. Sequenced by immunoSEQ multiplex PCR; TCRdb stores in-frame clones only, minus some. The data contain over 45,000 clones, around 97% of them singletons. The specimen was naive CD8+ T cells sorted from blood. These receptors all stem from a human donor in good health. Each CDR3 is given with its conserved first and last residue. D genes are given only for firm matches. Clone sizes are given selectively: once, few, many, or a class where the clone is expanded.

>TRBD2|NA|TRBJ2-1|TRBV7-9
TGTGCCAGCAGCCCGGGACTAGCGTTCAATGAGCAGTTCTTC
CASSPGLAFNEQFF
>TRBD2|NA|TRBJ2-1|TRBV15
TGTGCCACCAGCAGAGAACTAGCGGGAGCGTACAATGAGCAGTTCTTC
CATSRELAGAYNEQFF
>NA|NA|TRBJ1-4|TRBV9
TGTGCCAGCAGCGGAGAAGTGGGGAATGAAAAACTGTTTTTT
CASSGEVGNEKLFF
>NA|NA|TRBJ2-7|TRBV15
TGTGCCACCAGGACTGACAGTACCTACGAGCAGTACTTC
CATRTDSTYEQYF
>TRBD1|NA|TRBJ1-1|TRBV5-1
TGCGCCAGCAGCCAGGGACAGGGTGTGAACACTGAAGCTTTCTTT
CASSQGQGVNTEAFF
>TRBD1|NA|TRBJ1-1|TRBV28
TGTGCCAGCAGTAGGGTGACAGGGCTCATGAACACTGAAGCTTTCTTT
CASSRVTGLMNTEAFF
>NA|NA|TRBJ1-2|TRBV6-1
TGTGCCAGCAGTGAAGGACCGTTCTATGGCTACACCTTC
CASSEGPFYGYTF
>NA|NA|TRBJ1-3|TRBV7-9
TGTGCCAGCAGCCCAGGGTATGGAAACACCATATATTTT
CASSPGYGNTIYF
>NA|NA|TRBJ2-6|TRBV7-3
TGTGCCAGCAGCCCCCGACTGAACTCTGGGGCCAACGTCCTGACTTTC
CASSPRLNSGANVLTF
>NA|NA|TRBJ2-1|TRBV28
TGTGCCAGCAGCCAGAACTGGATCGCTATGAGGGATGAGCAGTTCTTC
CASSQNWIAMRDEQFF
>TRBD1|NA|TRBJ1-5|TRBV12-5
TGTGCTAGTGGTTTGCTGACAGGGGGCAATCAGCCCCAGCATTTT
CASGLLTGGNQPQHF
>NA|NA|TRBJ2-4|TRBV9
TGTGCCAGCAGCTCTGGGACGTCGGGTGCCAAAAACATTCAGTACTTC
CASSSGTSGAKNIQYF
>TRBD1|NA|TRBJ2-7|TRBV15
TGTGCCACCAGCATAGGACAGGGGACAGCCTACGAGCAGTACTTC
CATSIGQGTAYEQYF
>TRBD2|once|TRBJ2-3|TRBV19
TGTGCCAGTAGCTGGCTAGCGGGAGAGCTCCCAGATACGCAGTATTTT
CASSWLAGELPDTQYF
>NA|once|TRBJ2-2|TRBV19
TGTGCCAGTAGTATACCCCGGGAGGCCAGGGGCGGGGAGCTGTTTTTT
CASSIPREARGGELFF
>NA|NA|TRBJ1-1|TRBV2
TGTGCCAGCACCCCCTTAGCCACTGAAGCTTTCTTT
CASTPLATEAFF
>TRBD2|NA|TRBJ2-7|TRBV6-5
TGTGCCAGCAGTTACGGGGCTAGCGGGACTTACGAGCAGTACTTC
CASSYGASGTYEQYF
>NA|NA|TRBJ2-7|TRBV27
TGTGCCAGCAGTTTAGGATTCGTACAGCCGACCTACGAGCAGTACTTC
CASSLGFVQPTYEQYF
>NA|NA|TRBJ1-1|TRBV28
TGTGCCAGCAGTTCGTCAGATCGGGCGTATCCTGAAGCTTTCTTT
CASSSSDRAYPEAFF
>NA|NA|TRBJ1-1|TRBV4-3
TGCGCCAGCAGCCAAGATCCGGGTTTGGGCACTGAAGCTTTCTTT
CASSQDPGLGTEAFF
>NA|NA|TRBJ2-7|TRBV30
TGTGCCTGGGACGTCTCAGGGGAAGGGGACGAGCAGTACTTC
CAWDVSGEGDEQYF
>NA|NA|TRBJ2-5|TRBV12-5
TGTGCTAGTGGTCCGACAGAAGAAGAAGAGACCCAGTACTTC
CASGPTEEEETQYF
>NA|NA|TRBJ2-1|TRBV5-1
TGCGCCAGCAGCCGGGGGTCCAATGAGCAGTTCTTC
CASSRGSNEQFF
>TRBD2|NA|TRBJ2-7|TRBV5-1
TGCGCCAGCAGCGGAACTAGCGGGACCGAGCAGTACTTC
CASSGTSGTEQYF
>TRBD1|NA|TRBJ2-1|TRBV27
TGTGCCAGCAAGGGAGACAGGGGCTACAATGAGCAGTTCTTC
CASKGDRGYNEQFF
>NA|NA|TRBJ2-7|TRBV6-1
TGTGCCAGCAGTGATACCTACGAGCAGTACTTC
CASSDTYEQYF
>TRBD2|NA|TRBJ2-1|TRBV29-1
TGCAGCGTACCGGAGGGACTAGCGGGATTTGGCCAGTTCTTC
CSVPEGLAGFGQFF
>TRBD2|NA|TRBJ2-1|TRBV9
TGTGCCAGCAGCTCCAAGGGGGGGACTAGCGGGAGTAATGAGCAGTTCTTC
CASSSKGGTSGSNEQFF
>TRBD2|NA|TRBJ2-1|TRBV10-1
TGCGCCAGCAGTGAGTCGAGGCTAGCGGGAGACGATTGCAATGAGCAGTTCTTC
CASSESRLAGDDCNEQFF